The source of this T cell receptor (beta chain) is a study of breast tumors, draining lymph nodes, adjacent tissues. General study results and limits: Luminal-like breast cancer showed significantly greater tumor-nontumor repertoire similarity than basal-like breast cancer did. That most tumor T cells come from lymph nodes remained unproven. Compared with lymph nodes, tumors were less diverse; compared with nontumor tissue, more. Findings are consistent with lymph node origin and intratumoral expansion of most tumor T cells.

Trimming stripped 5 bases from V and 1 base from J, with 15 bases between. Germline V lookup: CDR1 DFQATT, CDR2 SNEGSKA (reference sequence). This CDR3 comprises 15 residues. TCRdb independently ran MiXCR on the multiplex PCR reads; one entry per CDR3 protein. The repertoire holds over 100,000 distinct CDR3 sequences, with about a fifth as singletons. This clonotype was picked up many times. Its antigen is still unknown. Breast cancer patients provided tissue from their axillary draining lymph nodes. The V and J genes are TRBV20-1 and TRBJ1-5, with a possible D match to TRBD1 (6 bases). What was sequenced was axillary lymph node tissue. The receptor was isolated from a female donor with breast cancer. Some clones in this sample may be carry-over from other donors' samples. The CDR3 reads CSAPTGRGSNQPQHF. CDR3 DNA sequence: TGCAGTGCTCCTACAGGGAGGGGGAGCAATCAGCCCCAGCATTTT.